This TCR beta chain stems from a study of T cell responses to AZD1222 COVID-19 vaccine. Whole-study results and caveats: Unmutated regions of variants are reportedly targeted by nearly half of spike-specific TCRs. Baseline serostatus was positive in only a handful of AZD1222 recipients. Spike-specific TCRs gained breadth and depth after people received two AZD1222 doses.

Some clones are missing from TCRdb's copy, which holds only in-frame ones; the method was immunoSEQ multiplex PCR. The sample gives 100,000 to 150,000 clones, 85% to 95% of which show up once; roughly 7.2% is in the top ten. The CDR3 covers 17 residues. The J segment lost 2 bases and the V segment lost 6 bases, leaving 10 bases of the junction unmatched. Per the germline V gene, CDR1 is SGHTA and CDR2 is FQGNSA. A word on this clone: Its antigen is unknown.

The TCR comes from an adult in good health. The chain combines TRBV7-2 with TRBJ2-3; 11 bases agree with TRBD2. The starting material was peripheral blood, obtained on day 0 of AZD1222 vaccination. CDR3: CASSLIAGGPITDTQYF. The CDR3 region has the DNA TGTGCCAGCAGTCTAATAGCGGGAGGGCCGATCACAGATACGCAGTATTTT.